A single TCR beta chain is shown here with its context. Its antigen is not known. Sequencing was performed with immunoSEQ multiplex PCR; in TCRdb, only in-frame clones are kept and a portion is missing. The sample has tens of thousands of clones, around nine tenths seen once; the top ten hold roughly 0.42%. Trimming cost V 5 bases and J 3 bases; bases outside gene matches: 11. The germline CDR1 and CDR2 sequences are SGHVS and FNYEAQ. The CDR3 runs 17 residues. These data are taken from a study of OX40 agonist ivuxolimab in advanced cancers. Study details: At 0.01 to 10 mg/kg, ivuxolimab was administered intravenously to patients every 2 weeks.

Study outcomes and limitations: Mean expanded clone counts were higher in CD8+ than CD4+ T cells.

This rearrangement joins TRBV7-6 to TRBJ2-3; 10 bases align to TRBD1. This receptor was obtained from an adult with an advanced solid tumor such as melanoma, head and neck, liver or kidney cancer. The starting material was CD4+ or CD8+ T cells sorted from blood, obtained in a trial of the OX40 agonist ivuxolimab. CDR3: CASSPRRTGGGTDTQYF. The CDR3 DNA reads as TGTGCCAGCAGCCCGAGGAGGACAGGGGGTGGTACAGATACGCAGTATTTT.